These T cell receptor beta chains were read from a single sample in a study of T-cell memory formation after mild COVID-19. TCRdb independently ran MiXCR on the 5' RACE reads; one entry per CDR3 protein. The repertoire consists of hundreds of thousands of distinct CDR3 sequences, with 16% occurring once and the leading ten covering around 20%. Sequencing used PBMCs or a T cell subset sorted from them (not recorded which). The receptor source for this set is a man younger than 30 who had mild COVID-19 (a few samples of this study predate the infection). Cell type and time point are not known. CDR3s include the opening cysteine and the closing phenylalanine or tryptophan. The D gene is left open where the match is weak. Rows give clone size only sometimes, using once, few, many, or a class for an expanded clone.

>TRBV7-2|NA|TRBJ1-5|few
CASSLTRGYSNQPQHF
TGTGCCAGCAGCTTAACAAGGGGGTATAGCAATCAGCCCCAGCATTTT
>TRBV7-6|NA|TRBJ2-7|NA
CASSSGGADSYEQYF
TGTGCCAGCAGCTCGGGCGGGGCCGACTCCTACGAGCAGTACTTC
>TRBV20-1|TRBD2|TRBJ2-2|NA
CSVGGTPGELFF
TGCAGTGTGGGGGGGACCCCCGGGGAGCTGTTTTTT
>TRBV28|NA|TRBJ2-1|NA
CASSFRQGYEQFF
TGTGCCAGCAGTTTTCGCCAGGGTTATGAGCAGTTCTTC
>TRBV5-1|TRBD2|TRBJ2-2|NA
CASSYLAGRNTGELFF
TGCGCCAGCAGCTACTTAGCGGGGAGAAACACCGGGGAGCTGTTTTTT
>TRBV5-5|NA|TRBJ1-1|NA
CASSSSGITEAFF
TGTGCCAGCAGCTCCTCGGGGATAACTGAAGCTTTCTTT
>TRBV6-6|NA|TRBJ1-1|few
CASSFGPGAAFF
TGTGCCAGCAGTTTTGGGCCAGGTGCAGCTTTCTTT
>TRBV6-5|NA|TRBJ1-2|NA
CASSPGSEGYTF
TGTGCCAGCAGCCCGGGGAGCGAGGGCTACACCTTC
>TRBV4-3|NA|TRBJ2-4|many
CASSQSRGTKNIQYF
TGCGCCAGCAGCCAAAGCCGAGGGACCAAAAACATTCAGTACTTC
>TRBV4-1|NA|TRBJ1-6|NA
CASSQGGADNSPLHF
TGCGCCAGCAGCCAAGGAGGTGCGGATAATTCACCCCTCCACTTT
>TRBV7-8|NA|TRBJ2-5|many
CASSPQRETQYF
TGTGCCAGCAGCCCCCAGCGGGAGACCCAGTACTTC
>TRBV20-1|NA|TRBJ2-1|NA
CSARDRGRGGNEQFF
TGCAGTGCTAGAGATCGCGGCAGGGGAGGGAATGAGCAGTTCTTC
>TRBV20-1|NA|TRBJ1-1|few
CSARVENTEAFF
TGCAGTGCTAGGGTAGAGAACACTGAAGCTTTCTTT
>TRBV19|NA|TRBJ1-5|NA
CASSIDPWTDQPQHF
TGTGCCAGTAGTATAGATCCCTGGACCGATCAGCCCCAGCATTTT
>TRBV7-2|NA|TRBJ2-3|few
CASSLTGRTDTQYF
TGTGCCAGCAGCTTGACTGGCCGGACAGATACGCAGTATTTT
>TRBV7-8|NA|TRBJ2-2|few
CASSQGQSGGELFF
TGTGCCAGCAGCCAGGGACAATCGGGCGGGGAGCTGTTTTTT
>TRBV3-1|NA|TRBJ1-2|once
CASSHDRGLNSNYGYTF
TGTGCCAGCAGCCATGACAGAGGACTTAATTCTAACTATGGCTACACCTTC
>TRBV11-2|NA|TRBJ2-2|NA
CASSRPESAGELFF
TGTGCCAGCAGCCGCCCTGAATCCGCCGGGGAGCTGTTTTTT
>TRBV7-3|NA|TRBJ2-1|many
CASSLGQGGDNEQFF
TGTGCCAGCAGCTTAGGCCAAGGGGGTGACAATGAGCAGTTCTTC
>TRBV30|NA|TRBJ2-2|NA
CAWRGRSGSVGTGELFF
TGTGCCTGGAGAGGGAGGTCGGGGTCCGTGGGCACCGGGGAGCTGTTTTTT